Listed here are 17 T cell receptor beta chains from one sample, sequenced in a study of blood T cells in healthy people across ages. Using a J-beta primer mix together with a sample-barcoded 5' primer, a second PCR was run for about 6 to 12 cycles. TCRdb reanalysed the 5' RACE reads using MiXCR and keeps one entry per CDR3 protein. The sample lists 890,000 or so distinct CDR3 sequences; around two thirds were seen once. Material for sequencing was blood. These TCRs come from a man aged 30-40 years in good health.

V gene TRBV6-2 or TRBV6-3 combines with J gene TRBJ1-2, with D unclear. CDR1 MNHEY and CDR2 SVGEGT come from the germline V gene. The CDR3 is made up of 10 amino acids. V lost 7 bases and J 6 bases, leaving 6 bases between the germline ends. The CDR3 DNA is TGTGCCAGCAACGGGGATGGCTACACCTTC. As protein: CASNGDGYTF.

This CDR3 reads CAWSGDWQNIQYF. The CDR3 coding sequence is TGTGCCTGGAGTGGAGACTGGCAAAACATTCAGTACTTC. V is TRBV30 and J is TRBJ2-4; D is uncertain. Per germline, CDR1 GTSNPN and CDR2 SVGIG (reference sequence). V dropped 1 base and J dropped 5 bases, with 9 bases sitting between them. The CDR3 is 13 residues long.

The rearrangement uses TRBV27 and TRBJ2-3; D not resolved. Trimming removed 11 bases from V and 4 bases from J, with 13 bases in between. The CDR3 length is 12 residues. Germline lookup yields CDR1 MNHEY and CDR2 SMNVEV (reference sequence). The CDR3 DNA reads TGTGCCTCTCTCCCCCGATCAGATACGCAGTATTTT. It translates to CASLPRSDTQYF.

The chain carries TRBV27 and TRBJ1-2; D unclear. CDR1 MNHEY and CDR2 SMNVEV come from the germline V gene (reference sequence). V was cut by 10 bases and J by 7 bases, with 10 bases left in between. This CDR3 spans 10 amino acids. Here the CDR3 reads CATQLSGYTF. The CDR3 DNA reads as TGTGCCACCCAACTAAGTGGCTACACCTTC.

The rearrangement joins TRBV5-1 to TRBJ2-3; D gene uncertain. V dropped 4 bases and J dropped 4 bases, with 7 bases sitting between them. The CDR3 is 12 amino acids. Germline V gene sequence: CDR1 SGHRS, CDR2 YFSETQ. CDR3 bases: TGCGCCAGCAGCCACGAACCAGATACGCAGTATTTT. Amino acid sequence: CASSHEPDTQYF.

In its sample, this clonotype was seen a few times. The chain carries TRBV6-5 and TRBJ1-2; no firm D call. With 0 bases removed from V and 8 bases from J, the gap between germline ends came to 19 bases. The CDR3 covers 16 residues. Germline V gene data show CDR1 as MNHEY and CDR2 as SVGAGI. CDR3 in DNA: TGTGCCAGCAGTTACTCGGTATCGAGACCAACGAGCGGCTACACCTTC. Residues: CASSYSVSRPTSGYTF.

CDR3 sequence: CASSLLNRRAGGLSGYTF. In nucleotides, the CDR3 is TGTGCCAGCAGCTTATTAAATCGTCGGGCAGGGGGTTTATCGGGCTACACCTTC. The chain employs TRBV7-9 and TRBJ1-2, with 7 nucleotides matching TRBD1. Germline loops: CDR1 SEHNR, CDR2 FQNEAQ (reference sequence). V shed 2 bases and J 8 bases; nucleotides not matched to a gene: 20. The CDR3 totals 18 residues. The variable domain in full, with the rest retrieved from reference TRBV7-9 and TRBJ1-2, is DTGVSQNPRHKITKRGQNVTFRCDPISEHNRLYWYRQTLGQGPEFLTYFQNEAQLEKSRLLSDRFSAERPKGSFSTLEIQRTEQGDSAMYLCASSLLNRRAGGLSGYTFGSGTRLTVV.

The V and J genes are TRBV20-1 and TRBJ2-3; TRBD1 matches 7 bases. From germline, CDR1 is DFQATT and CDR2 SNEGSKA (reference sequence). V shed 6 bases and J 1 base; nucleotides not matched to a gene: 4. The CDR3 consists of 13 residues. The CDR3 protein is CSAHRGGTDTQYF. The CDR3 DNA sequence: TGCAGTGCCCACAGGGGAGGCACAGATACGCAGTATTTT.

CDR3 in DNA: TGCGCCAGCAGCCAAGAAGGACAGGGATTCAATGAGCAGTTCTTC. Amino acid sequence: CASSQEGQGFNEQFF. The chain carries TRBV4-3 and TRBJ2-1; TRBD1 matches at 8 bases. Germline V lookup: CDR1 LGHNA, CDR2 YSLEER. CDR3 length equals 15 residues. Trimming removed 0 bases from V and 6 bases from J; junction bases left unmatched: 4.

On this clonotype: Relative to the germline gene, one junction end is altered; a read error may explain this. The chain is built from TRBV27 and TRBJ2-6; D is unresolved. Germline V lookup: CDR1 MNHEY, CDR2 SMNVEV (reference sequence). The CDR3 spans 13 residues. The CDR3 region is CASILDRANVLTF. CDR3 DNA: TGTGCCAGCATTTTAGACAGGGCCAACGTCCTGACTTTC.

The genes are TRBV7-2 and TRBJ2-1; 10 positions agree with TRBD2. V gave up 7 bases and J gave up 6 bases; unmatched junction bases: 6. The CDR3 length is 14 residues. Germline-derived CDR1 and CDR2 are SGHTA and FQGNSA. The CDR3 loop is CASTERGGRNEQFF. The CDR3 nucleotides read TGTGCCAGCACGGAGCGGGGGGGCCGCAATGAGCAGTTCTTC. Supplemented by reference TRBV7-2 and TRBJ2-1, the full variable domain reads GAGVSQSPSNKVTEKGKDVELRCDPISGHTALYWYRQSLGQGLEFLIYFQGNSAPDKSGLPSDRFSAERTGGSVSTLTIQRTQQEDSAVYLCASTERGGRNEQFFGPGTRLTVL.

CDR3 DNA: TGCAGCGTTGCTGGCGGGGAGTCCGGCTACGAGCAGTACTTC. This codes for CSVAGGESGYEQYF. The chain combines TRBV29-1 with TRBJ2-5; tentative D call: TRBD2 (6 bases). The J call may be wrong; the DNA end is better matched by TRBJ2-7. Germline V lookup: CDR1 SQVTM, CDR2 ANQGSEA. CDR3 size: 14 residues.

This clonotype was counted only a few times. V and J are TRBV7-2 and TRBJ2-4; D possibly corresponds to TRBD2 (5 bases). CDR3 length: 14 amino acids. CDR1 SGHTA and CDR2 FQGNSA come from the germline V gene. Trimming pared 1 base from V and 6 bases from J, leaving 10 bases between. CDR3 DNA: TGTGCCAGCAGCTTAGTCGGGGTTGGAAACATTCAGTACTTC. This gives the protein CASSLVGVGNIQYF. The entire variable domain, with the rest obtained from reference TRBV7-2 and TRBJ2-4, is as follows: GAGVSQSPSNKVTEKGKDVELRCDPISGHTALYWYRQSLGQGLEFLIYFQGNSAPDKSGLPSDRFSAERTGGSVSTLTIQRTQQEDSAVYLCASSLVGVGNIQYFGAGTRLSVL.

V gene TRBV5-1 combines with J gene TRBJ1-2, with D possibly being TRBD1 (5 bases). Germline lookup yields CDR1 SGHRS and CDR2 YFSETQ. CDR3 length: 16 residues. With 4 bases removed from V and 0 bases from J, the gap between germline ends came to 16 bases. Written as DNA, the CDR3 is TGCGCCAGCAGCCAAGGAGTAGGGGTAGCTAACTATGGCTACACCTTC. Amino acids: CASSQGVGVANYGYTF.

This chain links TRBV7-9 with TRBJ2-1; TRBD1 aligns across 7 bases. Germline V gene sequence: CDR1 SEHNR, CDR2 FQNEAQ (reference sequence). The CDR3 runs to 15 residues. The V and J ends lost 5 bases and 8 bases, in that order; junction bases with no gene match: 12. The CDR3 DNA reads as TGTGCCAGCAGCCCCCCCCGGCAGGGGGATGATGAGCAGTTCTTC. Residues: CASSPPRQGDDEQFF. The entire variable domain, with the rest obtained from reference TRBV7-9 and TRBJ2-1, is as follows: DTGVSQNPRHKITKRGQNVTFRCDPISEHNRLYWYRQTLGQGPEFLTYFQNEAQLEKSRLLSDRFSAERPKGSFSTLEIQRTEQGDSAMYLCASSPPRQGDDEQFFGPGTRLTVL.

Only one count was recorded for this clonotype. V gene TRBV28 combines with J gene TRBJ1-2; D gene ambiguous. Per the germline V gene, CDR1 is MDHEN and CDR2 is SYDVKM. This CDR3 comprises 12 residues. Between the trimmed V and J ends, which lost 6 bases and 8 bases, there was a span of 13 bases. The CDR3 DNA reads TGTGCCAGCAGGCGCCTATTCGGAGGCTACACCTTC. Protein product: CASRRLFGGYTF.

This clonotype was detected a few times. The J gene is TRBJ2-3, the V gene TRBV5-1; tentatively, D is TRBD1 (5 bases). In germline, CDR1 is SGHRS, CDR2 YFSETQ. CDR3 size: 16 residues. V was trimmed by 0 bases and J by 5 bases, leaving 16 bases between them. CDR3 nucleotide sequence: TGCGCCAGCAGCTTGGAAGACTCCACAGGAAGAGATACGCAGTATTTT. Amino acids: CASSLEDSTGRDTQYF.